This paragraph reports one TCR beta chain. Its recognized antigen is unknown. Base qualities are not provided; no much larger clone lies one nucleotide away. The data derive from a study of T cell repertoires in cytomegalovirus infection (dated by TCRdb to between 2019 and 2020). Regarding the research as a whole: Alongside well-studied HLA-B-restricted epitopes, the peptide stimulations were aimed at recently identified HLA-C-restricted CMV epitopes, whose presentation resists viral immunomodulation. Because public TCR beta signatures pointed to carriage of CMV infection together with the matching HLA type, the HLA type of each donor mattered for the analysis. Findings and caveats that apply to the study as a whole: In the ex vivo response, HLA-C-restricted CMV-specific TCR beta clonotypes were dominant, and in two of eight donors the single most frequent clonotype came from this HLA-C-restricted group. Cumulative frequency of public TCR beta family members discriminated carriers of CMV infection plus the relevant HLA type in this cohort and an independent approximately 350-donor cohort.

The sample's treatment or condition label, in plain terms: in vitro stimulation with specific CMV peptide epitopes to enrich CMV-specific T cells. The CDR3 has 17 amino acids, counting the end cysteine and phenylalanine. Only the CDR3 part of the read is kept: 51 bases, read in frame from the first base. CDR1 and CDR2, looked up from the germline V gene (reference sequence), are SGHKS and YYEKEE. Here V drops 0 bases and J drops 8 bases, and the junction holds 16 bases not matched to any gene. TCRdb names Illumina HiSeq 1500 as the instrument used. TCRdb trimmed the raw reads at Q25, called clones with MiXCR and kept productive beta chains. Entries are consolidated by CDR3 protein sequence, retaining the most common genes and DNA. This sample is represented by 830,000 or so distinct CDR3 sequences; approximately 30% of them were singletons. Jointly, the top ten make up about an eighth of the sample.

The sequence was obtained from a human donor in good health (CMV status not recorded). Some clones in this sample may be carry-over from other donors' samples. The chain was built from TRBV5-5 and TRBJ1-2, and 7 junction bases match TRBD1. Material: cultured CD8+ T cells from PBMCs, obtained from culture after CMV antigen stimulation. At the DNA level, the sequence is TGTGCCAGCAGCTTGGGGACATCCGGGACAGCGCCTGGAGGCTACACCTTC. Its amino acids are CASSLGTSGTAPGGYTF.